Here is one T cell receptor (beta chain) with its context. This sequence may be a read error, since a much larger clone differs from it by one base. It was during active infection that Seattle patients were enrolled and then longitudinally followed. Original processing methods: Nucleated cell number was recorded as an estimate derived from reference gene primer amplification. TCRdb's copy holds only in-frame clones and misses some; the assay was immunoSEQ multiplex PCR. Clonal size and the V and J genes are those of that table, whereas D and trimming came from the DNA. The sample lists roughly 180,000 clones, more than 80% seen once, with about 11% in the top ten. The data stem from a study of blood T cell repertoires in COVID-19. V lost 4 bases to trimming and J lost 2 bases; unmatched junction nucleotides: 1. CDR1 is SEHNR and CDR2 is FQNEAQ in the germline V gene (reference sequence). The CDR3 extends over 14 amino acids.

Sequences were obtained from peripheral blood. The chain combines TRBV7-9 with TRBJ1-3, with 8 bases aligning to TRBD1. This receptor was identified in a middle-aged woman with COVID-19, enrolled during active disease. The CDR3 is CASSSQGAGNTIYF. The CDR3 bases are TGTGCCAGCAGCTCACAGGGGGCTGGAAACACCATATATTTT.